The present entry profiles one T cell receptor (beta chain) with its context. Its antigen is not identified. Primed by a sample-barcoded 5' primer and a J-beta primer mix, a second PCR proceeded for about 7 to 11 cycles. MiXCR, run by TCRdb on the 5' RACE reads, gives a single entry per CDR3 protein. The sample records hundreds of thousands of distinct CDR3 sequences, about 42% being singletons. These data originate in a study of blood T cells in healthy people across ages. General study points: The authors considered diversity estimates from one million T cells to be underestimates.

This receptor was identified in an elderly man in good health. Sequenced: blood.

The CDR3 nucleotides are TGTGCCAGCAGTTACTCGACGGCTGGGAGTCGGGAAAAACTGTTTTTT. Translated, it gives CASSYSTAGSREKLFF. This chain uses TRBV6-5 with TRBJ1-4, with unresolved D. Germline-derived CDR1 and CDR2 are MNHEY and SVGAGI. Trimming left V 0 bases short and J 8 bases short, with 16 bases between. The CDR3 is 16 residues long.